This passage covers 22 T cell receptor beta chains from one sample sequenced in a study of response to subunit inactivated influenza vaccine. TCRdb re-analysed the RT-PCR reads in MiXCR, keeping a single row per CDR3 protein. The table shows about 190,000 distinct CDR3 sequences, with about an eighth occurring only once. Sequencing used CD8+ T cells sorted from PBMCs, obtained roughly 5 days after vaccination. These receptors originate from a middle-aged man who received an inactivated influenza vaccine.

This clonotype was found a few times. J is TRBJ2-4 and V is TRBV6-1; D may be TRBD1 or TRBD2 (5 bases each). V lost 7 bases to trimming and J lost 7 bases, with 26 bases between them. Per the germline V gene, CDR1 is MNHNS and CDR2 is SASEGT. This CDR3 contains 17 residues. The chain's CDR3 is CASTHRRLGPEGNIQYF. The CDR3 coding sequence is TGTGCCAGCACCCACAGGCGGTTGGGACCCGAGGGGAACATTCAGTACTTC.

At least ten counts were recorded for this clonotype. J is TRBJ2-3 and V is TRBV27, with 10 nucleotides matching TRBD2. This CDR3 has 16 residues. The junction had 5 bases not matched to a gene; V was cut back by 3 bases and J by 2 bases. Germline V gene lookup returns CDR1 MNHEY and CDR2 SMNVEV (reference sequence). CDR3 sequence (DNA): TGTGCCAGCAGTTTGATAGCGGGGGGCCCCACAGATACGCAGTATTTT. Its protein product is CASSLIAGGPTDTQYF.

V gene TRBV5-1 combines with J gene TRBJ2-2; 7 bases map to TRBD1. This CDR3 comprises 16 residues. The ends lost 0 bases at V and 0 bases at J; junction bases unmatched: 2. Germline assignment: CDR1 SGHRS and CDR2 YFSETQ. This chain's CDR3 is CASSLGDSSNTGELFF. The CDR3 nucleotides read TGCGCCAGCAGCTTGGGGGACAGCTCGAACACCGGGGAGCTGTTTTTT.

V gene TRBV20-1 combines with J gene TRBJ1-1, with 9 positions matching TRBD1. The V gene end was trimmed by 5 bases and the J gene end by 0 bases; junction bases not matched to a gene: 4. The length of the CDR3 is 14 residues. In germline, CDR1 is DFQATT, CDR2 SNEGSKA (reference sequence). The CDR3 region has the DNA TGCAGTGCTGGGGACAGGGCATTGAACACTGAAGCTTTCTTT. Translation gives CSAGDRALNTEAFF.

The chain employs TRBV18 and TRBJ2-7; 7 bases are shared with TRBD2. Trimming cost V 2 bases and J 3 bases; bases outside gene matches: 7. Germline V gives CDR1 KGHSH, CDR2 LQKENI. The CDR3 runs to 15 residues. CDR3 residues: CASSPESGDDYEQYF. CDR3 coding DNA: TGTGCCAGCTCACCAGAAAGCGGGGACGACTACGAGCAGTACTTC. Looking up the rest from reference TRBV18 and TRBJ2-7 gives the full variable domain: NAGVMQNPRHLVRRRGQEARLRCSPMKGHSHVYWYRQLPEEGLKFMVYLQKENIIDESGMPKERFSAEFPKEGPSILRIQQVVRGDSAAYFCASSPESGDDYEQYFGPGTRLTVT.

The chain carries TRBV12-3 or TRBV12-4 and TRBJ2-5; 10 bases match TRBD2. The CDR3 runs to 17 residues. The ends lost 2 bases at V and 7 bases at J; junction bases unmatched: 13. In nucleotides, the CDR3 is TGTGCCAGCAGTTTAATGGCTAGCGGGAGCGCGAGTGGGACCCAGTACTTC. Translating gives CASSLMASGSASGTQYF.

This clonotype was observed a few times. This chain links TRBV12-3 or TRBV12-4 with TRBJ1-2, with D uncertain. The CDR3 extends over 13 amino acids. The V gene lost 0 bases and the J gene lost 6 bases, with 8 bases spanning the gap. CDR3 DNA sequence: TGTGCCAGCAGTTTAGCGGAGGGTCATGGCTACACCTTC. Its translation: CASSLAEGHGYTF.

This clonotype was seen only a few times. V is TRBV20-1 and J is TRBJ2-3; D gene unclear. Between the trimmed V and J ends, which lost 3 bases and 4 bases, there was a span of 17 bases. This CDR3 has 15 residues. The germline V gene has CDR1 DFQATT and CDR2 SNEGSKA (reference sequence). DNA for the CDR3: TGCAGTGCTAGCTGGGCGGAACAGACCCCAGATACGCAGTATTTT. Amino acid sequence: CSASWAEQTPDTQYF.

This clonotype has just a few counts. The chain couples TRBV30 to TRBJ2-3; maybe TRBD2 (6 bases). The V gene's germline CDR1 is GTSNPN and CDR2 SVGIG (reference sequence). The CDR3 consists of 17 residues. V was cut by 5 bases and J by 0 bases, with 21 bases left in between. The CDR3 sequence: CAWDQGLLQTSTDTQYF. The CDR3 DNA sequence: TGTGCCTGGGACCAGGGACTCCTGCAGACAAGCACAGATACGCAGTATTTT.

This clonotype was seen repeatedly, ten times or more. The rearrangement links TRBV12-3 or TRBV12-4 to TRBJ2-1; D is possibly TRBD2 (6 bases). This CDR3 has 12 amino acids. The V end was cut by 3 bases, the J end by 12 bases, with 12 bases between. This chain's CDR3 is CASSFGDLRQFF. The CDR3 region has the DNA TGTGCCAGCAGTTTCGGGGACTTAAGGCAGTTCTTC.

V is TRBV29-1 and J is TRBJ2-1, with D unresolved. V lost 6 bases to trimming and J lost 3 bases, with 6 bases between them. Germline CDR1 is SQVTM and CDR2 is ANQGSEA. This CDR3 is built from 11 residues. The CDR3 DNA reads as TGCAGCGTCGTCAGCTACAATGAGCAGTTCTTC. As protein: CSVVSYNEQFF.

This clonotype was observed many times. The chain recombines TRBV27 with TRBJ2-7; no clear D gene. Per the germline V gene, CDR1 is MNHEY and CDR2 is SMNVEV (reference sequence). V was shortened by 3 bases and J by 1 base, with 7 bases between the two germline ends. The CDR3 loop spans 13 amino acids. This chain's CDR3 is CASSLGESYEQYF. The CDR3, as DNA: TGTGCCAGCAGTTTGGGTGAGTCCTACGAGCAGTACTTC.

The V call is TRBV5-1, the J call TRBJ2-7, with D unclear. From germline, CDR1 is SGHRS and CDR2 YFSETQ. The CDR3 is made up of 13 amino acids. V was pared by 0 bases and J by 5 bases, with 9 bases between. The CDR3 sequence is CASSLAQRNEQYF. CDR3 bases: TGCGCCAGCAGCTTGGCCCAGCGCAACGAGCAGTACTTC.

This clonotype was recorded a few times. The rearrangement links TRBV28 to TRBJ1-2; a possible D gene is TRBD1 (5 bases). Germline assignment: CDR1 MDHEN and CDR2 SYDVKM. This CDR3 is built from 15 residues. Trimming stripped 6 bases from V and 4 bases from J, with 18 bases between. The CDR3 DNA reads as TGTGCCAGCAGCCCCGGGACCCAGACAAGCTATGGCTACACCTTC. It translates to CASSPGTQTSYGYTF.

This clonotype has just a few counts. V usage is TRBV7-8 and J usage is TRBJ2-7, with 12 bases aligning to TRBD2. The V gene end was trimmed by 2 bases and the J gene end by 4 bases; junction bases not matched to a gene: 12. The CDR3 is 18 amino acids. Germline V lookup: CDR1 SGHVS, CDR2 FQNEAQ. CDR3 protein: CASSLRRGETSGGYEQYF. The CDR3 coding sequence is TGTGCCAGCAGCTTAAGAAGGGGAGAGACTAGCGGGGGATACGAGCAGTACTTC.

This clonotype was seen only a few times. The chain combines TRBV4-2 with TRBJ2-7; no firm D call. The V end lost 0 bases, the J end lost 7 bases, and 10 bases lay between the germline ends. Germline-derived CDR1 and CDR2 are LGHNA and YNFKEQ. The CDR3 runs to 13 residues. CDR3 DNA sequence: TGTGCCAGCAGCCAAGAGGCCCCGGCTGAGCAGTACTTC. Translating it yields CASSQEAPAEQYF.

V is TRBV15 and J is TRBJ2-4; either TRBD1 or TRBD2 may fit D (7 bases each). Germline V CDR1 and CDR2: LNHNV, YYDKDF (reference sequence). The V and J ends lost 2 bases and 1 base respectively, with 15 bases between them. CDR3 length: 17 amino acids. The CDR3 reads CATSRQGEGWAKNIQYF. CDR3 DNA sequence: TGTGCCACCAGCAGACAGGGGGAGGGGTGGGCCAAAAACATTCAGTACTTC.

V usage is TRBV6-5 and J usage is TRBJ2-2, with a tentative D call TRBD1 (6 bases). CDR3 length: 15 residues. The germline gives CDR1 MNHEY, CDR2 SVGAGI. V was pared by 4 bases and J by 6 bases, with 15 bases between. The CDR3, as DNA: TGTGCCAGCAGTTCTTCTACAGGGTGGGCCGGGGAGCTGTTTTTT. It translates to CASSSSTGWAGELFF.

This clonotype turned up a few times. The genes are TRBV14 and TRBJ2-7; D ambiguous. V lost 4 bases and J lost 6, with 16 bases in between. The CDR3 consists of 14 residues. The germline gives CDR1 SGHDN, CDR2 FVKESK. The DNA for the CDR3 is TGTGCCAGCAGCCTCACCAAGGCAGGTATCGAGCAGTACTTC. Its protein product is CASSLTKAGIEQYF.

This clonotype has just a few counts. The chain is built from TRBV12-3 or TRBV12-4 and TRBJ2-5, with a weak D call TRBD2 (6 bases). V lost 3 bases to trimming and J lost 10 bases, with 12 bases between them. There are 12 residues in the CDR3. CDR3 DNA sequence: TGTGCCAGCAGTTTGCCAGGGACTGTCCAGTACTTC. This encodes CASSLPGTVQYF.

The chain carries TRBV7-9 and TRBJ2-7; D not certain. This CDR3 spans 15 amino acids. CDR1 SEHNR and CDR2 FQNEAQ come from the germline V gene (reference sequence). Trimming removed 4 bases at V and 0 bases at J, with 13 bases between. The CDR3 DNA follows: TGTGCCAGCAGCTCCAGCCGGGTCCGCTCCTACGAGCAGTACTTC. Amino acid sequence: CASSSSRVRSYEQYF.

The CDR3 region is CASTPGTEKTGELFF. The DNA of the CDR3 is TGCGCCAGCACCCCCGGGACGGAAAAAACCGGGGAGCTGTTTTTT. This chain uses TRBV5-1 with TRBJ2-2, with D perhaps given as TRBD1 or TRBD2 (5 bases each). The CDR3 is made up of 15 amino acids. Trimming cost V 6 bases and J 5 bases, with 17 bases left between them. Germline CDR1 SGHRS, CDR2 YFSETQ.